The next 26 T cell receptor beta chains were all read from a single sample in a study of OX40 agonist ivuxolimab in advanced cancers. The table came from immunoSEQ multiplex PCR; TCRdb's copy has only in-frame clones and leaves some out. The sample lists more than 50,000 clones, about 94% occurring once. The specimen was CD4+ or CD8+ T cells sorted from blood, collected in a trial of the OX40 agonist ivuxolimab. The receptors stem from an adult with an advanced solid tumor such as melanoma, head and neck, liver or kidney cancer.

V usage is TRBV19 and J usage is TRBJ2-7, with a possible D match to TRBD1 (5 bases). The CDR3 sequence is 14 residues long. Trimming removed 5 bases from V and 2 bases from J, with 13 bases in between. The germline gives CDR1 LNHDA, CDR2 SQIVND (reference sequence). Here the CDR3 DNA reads TGTGCCAGTAGTCATCCAGGGTTGGCCTACGAGCAGTACTTC. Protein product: CASSHPGLAYEQYF.

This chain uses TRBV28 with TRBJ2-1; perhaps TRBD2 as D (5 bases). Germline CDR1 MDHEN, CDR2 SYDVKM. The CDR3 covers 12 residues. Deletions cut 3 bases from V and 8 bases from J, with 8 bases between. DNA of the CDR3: TGTGCCAGCAGTTTGAGGGTGTATGAGCAGTTCTTC. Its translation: CASSLRVYEQFF.

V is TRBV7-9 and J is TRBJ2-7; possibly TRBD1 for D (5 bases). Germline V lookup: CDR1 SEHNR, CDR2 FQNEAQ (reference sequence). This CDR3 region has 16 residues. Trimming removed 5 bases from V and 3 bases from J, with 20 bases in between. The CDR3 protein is CASSPGAILTLYEQYF. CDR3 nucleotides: TGTGCCAGCAGCCCTGGGGCCATACTAACCCTCTACGAGCAGTACTTC.

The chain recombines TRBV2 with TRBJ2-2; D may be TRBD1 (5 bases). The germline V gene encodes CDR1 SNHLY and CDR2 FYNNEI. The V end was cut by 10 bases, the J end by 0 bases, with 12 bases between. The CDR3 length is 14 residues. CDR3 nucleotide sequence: TGTGCCATTCCCAAAGGGGCGAACACCGGGGAGCTGTTTTTT. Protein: CAIPKGANTGELFF.

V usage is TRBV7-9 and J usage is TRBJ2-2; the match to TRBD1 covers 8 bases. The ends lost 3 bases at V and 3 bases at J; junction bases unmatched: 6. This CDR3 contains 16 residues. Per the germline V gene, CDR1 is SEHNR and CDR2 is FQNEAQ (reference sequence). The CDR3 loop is CASSFQTGVDTGELFF. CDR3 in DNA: TGTGCCAGCAGCTTCCAGACAGGGGTCGACACCGGGGAGCTGTTTTTT.

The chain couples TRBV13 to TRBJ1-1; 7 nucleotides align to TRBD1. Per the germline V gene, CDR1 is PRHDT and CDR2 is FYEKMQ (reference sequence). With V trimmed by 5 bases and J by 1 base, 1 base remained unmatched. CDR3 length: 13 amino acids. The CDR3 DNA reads TGTGCCAGCAGCGGGACAGCGAACACTGAAGCTTTCTTT. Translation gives CASSGTANTEAFF. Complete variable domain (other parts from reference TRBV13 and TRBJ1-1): AAGVIQSPRHLIKEKRETATLKCYPIPRHDTVYWYQQGPGQDPQFLISFYEKMQSDKGSIPDRFSAQQFSDYHSELNMSSLELGDSALYFCASSGTANTEAFFGQGTRLTVV.

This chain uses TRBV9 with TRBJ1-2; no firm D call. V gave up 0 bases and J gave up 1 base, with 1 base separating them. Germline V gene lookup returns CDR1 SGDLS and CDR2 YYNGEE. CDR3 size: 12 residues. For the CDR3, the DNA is TGTGCCAGCAGCGTAGATAACTATGGCTACACCTTC. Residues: CASSVDNYGYTF.

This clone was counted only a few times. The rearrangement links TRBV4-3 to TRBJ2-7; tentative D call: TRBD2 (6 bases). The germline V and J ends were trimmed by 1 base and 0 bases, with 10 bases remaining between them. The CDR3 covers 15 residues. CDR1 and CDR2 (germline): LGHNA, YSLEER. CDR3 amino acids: CASSQGGGSSYEQYF. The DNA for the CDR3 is TGCGCCAGCAGCCAAGGAGGAGGGAGCTCCTACGAGCAGTACTTC.

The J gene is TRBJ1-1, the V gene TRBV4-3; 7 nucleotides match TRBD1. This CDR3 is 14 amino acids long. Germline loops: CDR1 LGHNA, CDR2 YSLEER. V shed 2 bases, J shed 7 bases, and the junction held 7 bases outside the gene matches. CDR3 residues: CASSQFEGGFEAFF. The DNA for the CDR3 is TGCGCCAGCAGCCAATTCGAAGGGGGCTTTGAAGCTTTCTTT.

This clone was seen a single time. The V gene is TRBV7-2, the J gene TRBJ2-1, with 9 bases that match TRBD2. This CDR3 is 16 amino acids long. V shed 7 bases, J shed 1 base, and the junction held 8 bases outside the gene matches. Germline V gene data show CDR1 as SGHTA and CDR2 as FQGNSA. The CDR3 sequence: CASIRAGGESYNEQFF. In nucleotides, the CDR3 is TGTGCCAGCATCCGAGCGGGAGGCGAATCCTACAATGAGCAGTTCTTC.

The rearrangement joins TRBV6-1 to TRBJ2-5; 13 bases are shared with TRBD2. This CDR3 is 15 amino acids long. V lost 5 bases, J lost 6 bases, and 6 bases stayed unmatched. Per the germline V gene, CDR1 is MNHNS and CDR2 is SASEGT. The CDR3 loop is CASSSGTSGTKTQYF. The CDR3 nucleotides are TGTGCCAGCAGTTCCGGGACTAGCGGGACAAAGACCCAGTACTTC.

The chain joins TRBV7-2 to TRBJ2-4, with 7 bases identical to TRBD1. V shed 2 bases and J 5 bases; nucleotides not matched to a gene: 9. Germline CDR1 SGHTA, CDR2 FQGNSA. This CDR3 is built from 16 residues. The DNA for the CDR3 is TGTGCCAGCAGCTTAAGGGTCCGACAGGGAGAAAACATTCAGTACTTC. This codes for CASSLRVRQGENIQYF. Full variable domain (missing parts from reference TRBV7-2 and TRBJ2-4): GAGVSQSPSNKVTEKGKDVELRCDPISGHTALYWYRQSLGQGLEFLIYFQGNSAPDKSGLPSDRFSAERTGGSVSTLTIQRTQQEDSAVYLCASSLRVRQGENIQYFGAGTRLSVL.

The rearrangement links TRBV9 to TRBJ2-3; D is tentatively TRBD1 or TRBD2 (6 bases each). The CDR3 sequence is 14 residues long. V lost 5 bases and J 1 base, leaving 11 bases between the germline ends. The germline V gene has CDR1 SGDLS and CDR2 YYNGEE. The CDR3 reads CASRGRGGTDTQYF. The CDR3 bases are TGTGCCAGCAGAGGAAGGGGGGGCACAGATACGCAGTATTTT. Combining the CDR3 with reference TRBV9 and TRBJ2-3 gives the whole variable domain DSGVTQTPKHLITATGQRVTLRCSPRSGDLSVYWYQQSLDQGLQFLIQYYNGEERAKGNILERFSAQQFPDLHSELNLSSLELGDSALYFCASRGRGGTDTQYFGPGTRLTVL.

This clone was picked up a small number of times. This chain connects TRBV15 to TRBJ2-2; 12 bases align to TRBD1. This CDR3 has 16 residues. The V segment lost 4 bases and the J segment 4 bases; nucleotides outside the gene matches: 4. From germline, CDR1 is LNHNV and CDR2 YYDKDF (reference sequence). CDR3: CATSKGTGGFTGELFF. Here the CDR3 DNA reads TGTGCCACCAGCAAGGGGACAGGGGGCTTCACCGGGGAGCTGTTTTTT.

The CDR3 coding sequence is TGTGCCAGCAGTTTATTAGGAGGCGGGGGACAACAAGAGACCCAGTACTTC. Its protein is CASSLLGGGGQQETQYF. This chain links TRBV27 with TRBJ2-5; perhaps TRBD2 as D (7 bases). Germline CDR1 reads MNHEY; CDR2 reads SMNVEV (reference sequence). Trimming took 1 base from V and 2 from J, leaving 17 bases between them. This CDR3 comprises 17 residues.

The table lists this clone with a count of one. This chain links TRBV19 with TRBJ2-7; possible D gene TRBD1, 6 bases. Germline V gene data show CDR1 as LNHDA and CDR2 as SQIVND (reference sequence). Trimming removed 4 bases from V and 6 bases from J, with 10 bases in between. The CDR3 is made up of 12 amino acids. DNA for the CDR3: TGTGCCAGTAGTACGAGGGGGTCCGAGCAGTACTTC. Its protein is CASSTRGSEQYF.

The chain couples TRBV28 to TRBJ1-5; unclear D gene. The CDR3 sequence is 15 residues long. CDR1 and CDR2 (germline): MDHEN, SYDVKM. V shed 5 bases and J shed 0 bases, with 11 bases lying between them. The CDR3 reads CASSRGGDSNQPQHF. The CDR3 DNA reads TGTGCCAGCAGTCGGGGTGGGGATAGCAATCAGCCCCAGCATTTT.

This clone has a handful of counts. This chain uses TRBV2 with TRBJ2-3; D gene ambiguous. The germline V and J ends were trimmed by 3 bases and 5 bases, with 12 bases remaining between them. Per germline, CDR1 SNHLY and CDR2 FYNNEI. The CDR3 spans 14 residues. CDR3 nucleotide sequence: TGTGCCAGCAGTGATCTCTTCTCGGGAGATACGCAGTATTTT. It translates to CASSDLFSGDTQYF.

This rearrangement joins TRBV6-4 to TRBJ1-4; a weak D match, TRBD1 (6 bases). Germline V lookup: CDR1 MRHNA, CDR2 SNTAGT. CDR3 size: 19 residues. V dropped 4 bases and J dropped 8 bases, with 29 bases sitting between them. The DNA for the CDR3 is TGTGCCAGCAGTGGCCGTGGTGGCAGGGGCCCCGCGGTCAGGGAAAAACTGTTTTTT. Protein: CASSGRGGRGPAVREKLFF.

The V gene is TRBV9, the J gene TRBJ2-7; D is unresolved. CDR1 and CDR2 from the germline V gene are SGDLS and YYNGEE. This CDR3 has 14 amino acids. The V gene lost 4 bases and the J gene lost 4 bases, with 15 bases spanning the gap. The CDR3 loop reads CASSLGGTSYEQYF. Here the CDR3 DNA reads TGTGCCAGCAGCCTCGGTGGCACGTCTTACGAGCAGTACTTC.

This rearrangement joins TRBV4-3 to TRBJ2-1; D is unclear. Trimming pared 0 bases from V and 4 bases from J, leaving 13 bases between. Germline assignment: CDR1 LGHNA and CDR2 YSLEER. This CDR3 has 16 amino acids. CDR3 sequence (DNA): TGCGCCAGCAGCCAAGATCTGTCACCACAATACAATGAGCAGTTCTTC. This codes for CASSQDLSPQYNEQFF.

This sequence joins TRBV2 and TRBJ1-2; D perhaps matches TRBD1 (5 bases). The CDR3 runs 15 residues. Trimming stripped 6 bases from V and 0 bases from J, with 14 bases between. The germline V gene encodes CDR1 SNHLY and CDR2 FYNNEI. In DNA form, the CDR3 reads TGTGCCAGCAGGGAGGGGCCAGCTTCTAACTATGGCTACACCTTC. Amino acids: CASREGPASNYGYTF.

CDR3 sequence (DNA): TGTGCCAGCAGTTACAGACCCAACACTGAAGCTTTCTTT. Residues: CASSYRPNTEAFF. The gene calls are TRBV6-5 and TRBJ1-1; D is unresolved. The CDR3 has 13 residues. Germline loops: CDR1 MNHEY, CDR2 SVGAGI. V dropped 2 bases and J dropped 2 bases, with 6 bases sitting between them.

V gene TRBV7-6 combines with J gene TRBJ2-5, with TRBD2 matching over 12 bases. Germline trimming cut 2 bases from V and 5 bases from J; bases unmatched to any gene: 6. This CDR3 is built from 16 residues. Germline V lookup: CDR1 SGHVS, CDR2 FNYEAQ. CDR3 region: CASSLTSGRPGETQYF. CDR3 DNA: TGTGCCAGCAGCTTAACTAGCGGGAGGCCCGGGGAGACCCAGTACTTC.

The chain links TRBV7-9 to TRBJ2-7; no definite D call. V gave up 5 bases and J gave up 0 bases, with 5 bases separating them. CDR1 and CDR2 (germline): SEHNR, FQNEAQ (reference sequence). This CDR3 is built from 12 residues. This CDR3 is CASSATSYEQYF. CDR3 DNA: TGTGCCAGCAGCGCAACCTCCTACGAGCAGTACTTC.

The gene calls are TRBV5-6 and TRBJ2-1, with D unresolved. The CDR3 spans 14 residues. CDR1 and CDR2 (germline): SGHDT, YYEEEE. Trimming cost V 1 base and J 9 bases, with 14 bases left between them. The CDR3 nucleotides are TGTGCCAGCAGCTTGCCCCAGACCGCCGGTGAGCAGTTCTTC. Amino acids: CASSLPQTAGEQFF.